The present T cell receptor beta chain was sequenced within a study of T-cell memory formation after mild COVID-19. Via MiXCR, TCRdb re-called the 5' RACE reads, giving one row per CDR3 protein. The sample lists around 450,000 distinct CDR3 sequences, approximately 24% occurring once. V lost 1 base to trimming and J lost 0 bases, with 6 bases between them. CDR1 and CDR2 from the germline V gene are MNHNY and SVGAGI (reference sequence). The CDR3 extends over 14 amino acids. Worth noting for this clonotype: Its target is not known.

Findings and caveats of the study: Some clones that responded turned up in pre-infection memory, which suggests that cross-reactive memory joined in. Chiefly within CM and EM were the contracting CD4+ clones; CD8+ ones were within EMRA.

The source material was PBMCs or a T cell subset sorted from them (not recorded which). The chain joins TRBV6-6 to TRBJ1-1, with D unclear. The clonotype was recovered from an adult woman who had mild COVID-19 (a few samples of this study predate the infection). Cell type and time point are not known. The CDR3 region is CASSYFPMNTEAFF. DNA of the CDR3: TGTGCCAGCAGTTACTTTCCCATGAACACTGAAGCTTTCTTT.